What follows is one T cell receptor beta chain and its context. Libraries were prepared by immunoSEQ multiplex PCR; TCRdb keeps only in-frame clonotypes and omits some of them. The data hold 150,000 to 250,000 clones, with 72% observed a single time. The CDR3 has 11 amino acids. Germline loops: CDR1 SGHDT, CDR2 YYEEEE. V was shortened by 4 bases and J by 9 bases, with 8 bases between the two germline ends. This sample is part of a study of cytotoxic CD8 clonotypes in ibrutinib-treated CLL. Looking at the study overall: The subjects consisted of some 12 relapsed/refractory and more than 14 treatment-naive individuals, with 17 to 18 IGHV unmutated.

The sequence was obtained from a human donor with chronic lymphocytic leukemia. J is TRBJ2-1 and V is TRBV5-6, with D unclear. The sample was PBMCs, taken after 24 months of ibrutinib treatment. Written as DNA, the CDR3 is TGTGCCAGCAGCCAGACCGTTGAGCAGTTCTTC. Protein sequence: CASSQTVEQFF.